This TCR beta chain was recorded in a study of blood T cells in healthy people across ages. Regarding the study as a whole: Changes seen in expanded clonotypes were possibly confounded by donor CMV status left unknown.

The CDR3 extends over 13 amino acids. V was trimmed by 7 bases and J by 5 bases, leaving 15 bases between them. CDR1 is SGHRS and CDR2 is YFSETQ in the germline V gene. Each sample used at least 6 million PBMCs. This clonotype has a count of ten or more. What it binds is not known. Combining a sample-barcoded 5' primer with a J-beta primer mix, a second PCR ran for roughly 7 to 12 cycles. Via MiXCR, TCRdb re-called the 5' RACE reads, giving one row per CDR3 protein. The sample consists of around 670,000 distinct CDR3 sequences, approximately 30% of them appearing once. The TCR originated in a woman aged 80 or over in good health. The rearrangement uses TRBV5-1 and TRBJ2-5, with D possibly TRBD1 on 6 matching bases. Sequencing input: blood. The CDR3 is CASSPVDRETQYF. In nucleotides, the CDR3 is TGCGCCAGCTCTCCGGTCGACAGGGAGACCCAGTACTTC.